This TCR beta chain was identified in a study of blood T cells in healthy people across ages. Study results and limitations: No one knew whether donors had CMV, which possibly confounded expanded clonotype changes. Because sorting was not performed, PBMCs prevented conclusive naive versus antigen-experienced comparison. Naive CD4+ cells and diversity were both higher in long-lived donors than in aged donors.

The CDR3 loop spans 14 amino acids. V lost 2 bases and J lost 1, with 8 bases in between. The authors ran a second PCR of about 6 to 11 cycles using a sample-barcoded 5' primer and a J-beta primer mix. TCRdb itself ran the 5' RACE reads through MiXCR, one entry per CDR3 protein. In the table there are some 750,000 distinct CDR3 sequences, approximately 21% of which are singletons. This clonotype was counted only a few times. No antigen is known for it. The V gene is TRBV12-3 or TRBV12-4, the J gene TRBJ2-5, with D perhaps matching TRBD1 (6 bases). Sequences were obtained from blood. The clonotype originates from a man aged 70-80 years in good health. Written as DNA, the CDR3 is TGTGCCAGCAGTTTATTGGGGGCCCAAGAGACCCAGTACTTC. Its protein product is CASSLLGAQETQYF.